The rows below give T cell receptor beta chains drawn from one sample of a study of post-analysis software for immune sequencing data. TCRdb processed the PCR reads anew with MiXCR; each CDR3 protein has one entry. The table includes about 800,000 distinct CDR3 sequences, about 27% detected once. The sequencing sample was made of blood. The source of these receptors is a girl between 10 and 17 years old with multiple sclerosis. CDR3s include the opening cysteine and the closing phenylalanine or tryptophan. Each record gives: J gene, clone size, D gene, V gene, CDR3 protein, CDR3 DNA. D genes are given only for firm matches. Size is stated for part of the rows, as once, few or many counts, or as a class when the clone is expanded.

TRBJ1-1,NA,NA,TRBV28,CASSRPYENTEAFF,TGTGCCAGCAGCAGGCCCTACGAGAACACTGAAGCTTTCTTT
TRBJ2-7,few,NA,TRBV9,CASSSQGPGVGEQYF,TGTGCCAGCAGCTCCCAGGGGCCCGGTGTCGGCGAGCAGTACTTC
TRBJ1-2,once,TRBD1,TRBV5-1,CASSFLLTGGIGYTF,TGCGCCAGCAGCTTTCTACTAACAGGGGGTATAGGCTACACCTTC
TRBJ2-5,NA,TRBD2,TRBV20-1,CSPQSIAGAYQETQYF,TGCAGCCCTCAGTCAATAGCGGGAGCGTACCAAGAGACCCAGTACTTC
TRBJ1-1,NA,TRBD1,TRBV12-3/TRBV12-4,CASSPGQGFLYAFF,TGTGCCAGCAGTCCGGGACAGGGGTTCCTGTATGCTTTCTTT
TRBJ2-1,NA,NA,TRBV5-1,CASTEGLGSYNGQFF,TGCGCCAGCACAGAGGGGTTGGGCTCCTACAATGGGCAGTTCTTC
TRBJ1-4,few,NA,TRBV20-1,CSAREPAGDNEKLFF,TGCAGTGCTAGAGAGCCTGCTGGGGATAATGAAAAACTGTTTTTT
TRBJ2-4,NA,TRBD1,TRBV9,CVSSLHGQGANIQYF,TGTGTCAGCAGCCTCCACGGGCAGGGGGCAAACATTCAGTACTTC
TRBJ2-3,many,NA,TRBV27,CASSLGGAIITDTQYF,TGTGCCAGCAGTTTAGGGGGGGCTATCATCACAGATACGCAGTATTTT
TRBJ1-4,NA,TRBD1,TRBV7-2,CASSVGGQGAGKLFF,TGTGCCAGCAGCGTCGGGGGACAGGGGGCGGGAAAACTGTTTTTT
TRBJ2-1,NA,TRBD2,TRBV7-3,CASSLLAGGIQFF,TGTGCCAGCAGCCTACTAGCGGGGGGGATACAGTTCTTC
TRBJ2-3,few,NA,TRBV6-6,CASSYSTGIGTDTQYF,TGTGCCAGCAGTTACTCCACAGGGATAGGGACAGATACGCAGTATTTT
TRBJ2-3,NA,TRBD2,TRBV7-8,CASETSAATQYF,TGTGCCAGCGAGACTAGCGCTGCTACGCAGTATTTT
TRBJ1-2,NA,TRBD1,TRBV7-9,CASSGPTGADGYTF,TGTGCCAGCAGCGGCCCGACAGGGGCTGATGGCTACACCTTC
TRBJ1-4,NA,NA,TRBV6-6,CASSRLRATNEKLFF,TGTGCCAGCAGCCGCCTCAGGGCAACTAATGAAAAACTGTTTTTT
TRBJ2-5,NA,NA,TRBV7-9,CASSLDFAEKTQYF,TGTGCCAGCAGCTTAGATTTTGCCGAGAAGACCCAGTACTTC
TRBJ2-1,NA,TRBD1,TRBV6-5,CASSYTGDEQFF,TGTGCCAGCAGTTACACAGGGGATGAGCAGTTCTTC
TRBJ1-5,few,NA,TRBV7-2,CASSGGRTNQPQHF,TGTGCCAGCAGCGGGGGGAGAACCAATCAGCCCCAGCATTTT
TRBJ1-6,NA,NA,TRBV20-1,CSASLTRDNSPLHF,TGCAGTGCTAGTTTGACCAGAGATAATTCACCCCTCCACTTT
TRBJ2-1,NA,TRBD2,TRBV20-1,CSAWGLAVSEQFF,TGCAGTGCTTGGGGACTAGCGGTTAGTGAGCAGTTCTTC
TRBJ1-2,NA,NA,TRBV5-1,CASSLSRSGYTF,TGCGCCAGCAGCTTGTCCCGGAGTGGCTACACCTTC
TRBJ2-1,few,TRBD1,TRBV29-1,CSVEKGAINNEQFF,TGCAGCGTTGAGAAGGGGGCAATCAACAATGAGCAGTTCTTC
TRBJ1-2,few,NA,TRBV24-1,CATSDYRTEITF,TGTGCCACCAGTGACTACCGGACGGAGATCACCTTC
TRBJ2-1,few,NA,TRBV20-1,CSARDSREQFF,TGCAGTGCTAGAGATTCCCGGGAGCAGTTCTTC